This entry concerns a single T cell receptor (beta chain). The data are from a study of blood T cell repertoires in COVID-19. Data came from immunoSEQ multiplex PCR; TCRdb stores just in-frame clones and leaves some out. The sample shows 150,000 to 200,000 clones, roughly 85% of them seen only once. Germline loops: CDR1 SGHNT, CDR2 YENEEA. With 10 bases clipped from V and 2 bases from J, the junction kept 17 bases outside the gene matches. The CDR3 has 17 amino acids. The sample taken for sequencing was peripheral blood. The genes are TRBV11-3 and TRBJ1-1; 9 bases fit TRBD1. The source of this sequence is a human donor with acute or convalescent COVID-19. The donor label of this sample is uncertain. The CDR3 region has the DNA TGTGCCACCACTATAATCCCGGGACAGGGACACAACACTGAAGCTTTCTTT. Residues: CATTIIPGQGHNTEAFF.